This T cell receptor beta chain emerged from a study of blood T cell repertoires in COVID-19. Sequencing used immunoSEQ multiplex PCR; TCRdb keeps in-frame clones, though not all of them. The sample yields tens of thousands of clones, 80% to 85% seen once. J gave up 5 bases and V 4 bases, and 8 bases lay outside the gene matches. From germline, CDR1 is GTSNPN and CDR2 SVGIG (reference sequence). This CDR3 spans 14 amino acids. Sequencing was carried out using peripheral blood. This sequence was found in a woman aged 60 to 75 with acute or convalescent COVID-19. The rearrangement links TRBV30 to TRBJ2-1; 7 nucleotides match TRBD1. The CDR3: CAWTEQGKDNEQFF. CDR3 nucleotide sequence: TGTGCCTGGACCGAACAGGGGAAGGACAATGAGCAGTTCTTC. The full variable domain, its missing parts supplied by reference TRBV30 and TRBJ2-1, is SQTIHQWPATLVQPVGSPLSLECTVEGTSNPNLYWYRQAAGRGLQLLFYSVGIGQISSEVPQNLSASRPQDRQFILSSKKLLLSDSGFYLCAWTEQGKDNEQFFGPGTRLTVL.